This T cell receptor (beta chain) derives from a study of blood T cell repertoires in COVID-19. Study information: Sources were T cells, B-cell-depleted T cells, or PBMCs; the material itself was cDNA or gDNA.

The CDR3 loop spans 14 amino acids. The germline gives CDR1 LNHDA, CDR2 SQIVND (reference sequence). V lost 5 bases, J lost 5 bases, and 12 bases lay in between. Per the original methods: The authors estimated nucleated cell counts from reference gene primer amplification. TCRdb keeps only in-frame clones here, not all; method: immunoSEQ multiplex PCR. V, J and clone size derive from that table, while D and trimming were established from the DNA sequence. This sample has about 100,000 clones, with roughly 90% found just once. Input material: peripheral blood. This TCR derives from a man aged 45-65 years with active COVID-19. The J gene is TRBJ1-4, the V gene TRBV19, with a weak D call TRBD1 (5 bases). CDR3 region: CASSDRDLNEKLFF. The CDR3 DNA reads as TGTGCCAGTAGTGACAGAGACCTGAATGAAAAACTGTTTTTT.